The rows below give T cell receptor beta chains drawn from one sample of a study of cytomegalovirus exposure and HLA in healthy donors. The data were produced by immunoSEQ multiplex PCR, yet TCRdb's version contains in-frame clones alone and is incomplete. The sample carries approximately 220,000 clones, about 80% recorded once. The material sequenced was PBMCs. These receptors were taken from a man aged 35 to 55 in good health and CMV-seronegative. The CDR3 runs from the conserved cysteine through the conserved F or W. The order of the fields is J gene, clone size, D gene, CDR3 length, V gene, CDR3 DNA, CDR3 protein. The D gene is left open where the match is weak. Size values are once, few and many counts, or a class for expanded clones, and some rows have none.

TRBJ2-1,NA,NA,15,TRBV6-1,TGTGCCAGCAGTGAACCCCCGAGCTCCTACAATGAGCAGTTCTTC,CASSEPPSSYNEQFF
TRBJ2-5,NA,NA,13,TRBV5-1,TGCGCCAGCAGCCAGGGCTTTCAAGAGACCCAGTACTTC,CASSQGFQETQYF
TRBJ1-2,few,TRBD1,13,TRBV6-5,TGTGCCAGCAGTCCCCGGGACAGGAGTGGCTACACCTTC,CASSPRDRSGYTF
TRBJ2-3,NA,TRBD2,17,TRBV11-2,TGTGCCAGCAGCATAAACCTAGCGGGAGGAGGCACAGATACGCAGTATTTT,CASSINLAGGGTDTQYF
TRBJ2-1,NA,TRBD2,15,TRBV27,TGTGCCAGCAGCCTCAGCGGGAGTAAATACAATGAGCAGTTCTTC,CASSLSGSKYNEQFF
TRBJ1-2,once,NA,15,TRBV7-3,TGTGCCAGCAGCTTAACCCCGGGAGATCCGCCCGGCTACACCTTC,CASSLTPGDPPGYTF
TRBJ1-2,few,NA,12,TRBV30,TGTGCCTTACAGGGTCTTCACTATGGCTACACCTTC,CALQGLHYGYTF
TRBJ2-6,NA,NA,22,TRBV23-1,TGCGCCAGCAGTCAACCCACGGGACAAAGCTACAATGGGAATTCTGGGGCCAACGTCCTGACTTTC,CASSQPTGQSYNGNSGANVLTF
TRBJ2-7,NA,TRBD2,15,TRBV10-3,TGTGCCATCAGTGGGGCAGCGGGAGAAGGCCACGAGCAGTACTTC,CAISGAAGEGHEQYF
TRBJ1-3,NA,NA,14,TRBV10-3,TGTGCCATCAGGTCCCCTCTCTCTGGAAACACCATATATTTT,CAIRSPLSGNTIYF
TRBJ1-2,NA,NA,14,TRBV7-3,TGTGCCAGCAGCTTAGAAGGGGGATACTATGGCTACACCTTC,CASSLEGGYYGYTF
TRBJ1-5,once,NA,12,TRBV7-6,TGTGCCAGCAGCCCCTTAGGGGAGCCCCAGCATTTT,CASSPLGEPQHF
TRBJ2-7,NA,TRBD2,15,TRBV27,TGTGCCAGCAGTATAGCGGGAGAGGGATCCTACGAGCAGTACTTC,CASSIAGEGSYEQYF
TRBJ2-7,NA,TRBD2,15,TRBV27,TGTGCCAGCAGTTTGGGGACTAGCGGGTCCTACGAGCAGTACTTC,CASSLGTSGSYEQYF